A selection of T cell receptor beta chains follows, all from one sample in a study of T cells in Graves' hyperthyroidism and ophthalmopathy. TCRdb reprocessed the multiplex PCR reads with MiXCR, giving one entry per CDR3 protein. The table shows under 350,000 distinct CDR3 sequences, with roughly 18% occurring only once. Sequenced input: blood. The receptors derive from a woman aged 45-60 years with Graves' hyperthyroidism. Each CDR3 is given with its conserved first and last residue.

>TRBV6-1|TRBJ1-6
CASSPQGTDNSPLHF
>TRBV10-1|TRBJ1-4
CASSNDRENEKLFF
>TRBV14|TRBJ2-3
CASSQDWTSGNTQYF
>TRBV2|TRBJ1-1
CASRASTGGNTEAFF
>TRBV29-1|TRBJ2-3
CSVEGTDTQYF
>TRBV7-3|TRBJ2-1
CASSKPSGGANEQFF
>TRBV7-9|TRBJ1-1
CASSPTGYTEAFF
>TRBV6-2/TRBV6-3|TRBJ1-2
CASSDTTGTGHGYTF
>TRBV5-1|TRBJ1-2
CASSQEGRGNYGYTF
>TRBV29-1|TRBJ2-3
CSVTGRLTDTQYF
>TRBV11-2|TRBJ1-6
CASSWDRVGSPLHF
>TRBV27|TRBJ1-5
CASSLLAPRDQPQHF
>TRBV5-1|TRBJ2-7
CASSFGTGVSASYEQYF
>TRBV7-3|TRBJ2-1
CASSSGRLAGGPWNEQFF
>TRBV13|TRBJ2-5
CASSLGHGGRETQYF
>TRBV7-8|TRBJ1-3
CASSAGQGNTIYF
>TRBV12-3/TRBV12-4|TRBJ2-5
CASSFQSAQETQYF
>TRBV11-2|TRBJ2-7
CASRSLRSYEQYF
>TRBV5-1|TRBJ2-3
CASSRGLAGGTDTQYF
>TRBV28|TRBJ1-1
CASSLRQGAMPEAFF
>TRBV7-2|TRBJ2-1
CASSPRITGFYNEQFF
>TRBV13|TRBJ2-1
CASSLQSRDSHEEQFF
>TRBV28|TRBJ2-1
CASSSAGTANYNEQFF
>TRBV28|TRBJ1-5
CASSRGEDQPQHF
>TRBV12-3/TRBV12-4|TRBJ1-1
CASQFTLNTEAFF
>TRBV5-5|TRBJ1-5
CASSFVAVNQPQHF
>TRBV19|TRBJ1-2
CASRLGQAVDGYTF
>TRBV6-2/TRBV6-3|TRBJ2-5
CASTGGGGWETQYF
>TRBV30|TRBJ2-2
CAWSLRSGFGELFF
>TRBV19|TRBJ2-2
CASSMGAGTGELFF
>TRBV12-5|TRBJ1-5
CASGSTGTAQHF
>TRBV7-2|TRBJ2-7
CASSKKATYSYEQYF
>TRBV4-1|TRBJ2-5
CASSQGGSGGWGETQYF
>TRBV12-3/TRBV12-4|TRBJ2-5
CASSLALGDQETQYF
>TRBV28|TRBJ2-2
CASTASGRAGELFF
>TRBV28|TRBJ1-5
CASTRWGRIKPQHF
>TRBV7-9|TRBJ1-4
CASSLGSGPATNEKLFF
>TRBV7-9|TRBJ2-7
CASSHPPGSHEQYF
>TRBV20-1|TRBJ2-1
CSARMGSGDNEQFF
>TRBV5-5|TRBJ1-2
CASSSGQGEGYTF
>TRBV18|TRBJ2-5
CASSRQGAQQETQYF
>TRBV5-1|TRBJ1-3
CASSLVASAGNTIYF
>TRBV2|TRBJ1-3
CACSVTGFSGNTIYF
>TRBV7-7|TRBJ1-5
CAPDRDQPQHF
>TRBV19|TRBJ2-7
CASSPRQGTYEQYF
>TRBV18|TRBJ2-1
CASSPSSTAYNEQFF
>TRBV6-2/TRBV6-3|TRBJ2-5
CASSYPTGRRGQETQYF
>TRBV20-1|TRBJ2-1
CSAKPGQVRNEQFF
>TRBV6-1|TRBJ2-1
CASSETGGGYEQFF
>TRBV6-1|TRBJ1-5
CASSLDGINQPQHF
>TRBV13|TRBJ1-2
CASSLGWRDDYGYTF
>TRBV7-9|TRBJ2-5
CASNRFYSGETQYF